This paragraph reports one TCR delta chain. What it binds is not known. The likely explanation is a read error, given a far larger clone one base away. CDR3 length equals 17 residues. Germline V gene sequence: CDR1 GEAIGNYY, CDR2 EKD. TCRdb re-called clones from the RT-PCR reads via CATT. The data contain around 210 delta-chain clones, about 32% of them singletons. These data originate in a study of gammadelta T cells in human blood. Findings and caveats of the study: Polyclonal expansion of innate γδ T cells after birth appeared microbially driven.

The sequence derives from a newborn. The sample comprised Vgamma9Vdelta2 gamma-delta T cells from cord blood. The chain uses TRDV2 and TRDJ1; 9 nucleotides align to TRDD3. TCRdb lists no J gene, so it was determined here by aligning the DNA to germline. CDR3 protein: CACDTVVTGGPTVKLIF. CDR3 DNA sequence: TGTGCCTGTGACACCGTTGTTACTGGGGGACCCACCGTTAAACTCATCTTT.